This TCR beta chain was captured by sequencing in a study of beta chain features in type 1 diabetes. The CDR3 extends over 15 amino acids. The J segment lost 9 bases and the V segment lost 4 bases, leaving 7 bases of the junction unmatched. CDR1 and CDR2 from the germline V gene are SQVTM and ANQGSEA. cDNA synthesis used the whole RNA isolate, giving expressed TCRB sequences. Some clones are missing from TCRdb's copy, which holds only in-frame ones; the method was immunoSEQ multiplex PCR. The sample comprises 350,000 or so clones, about 20% of which are singletons, and approximately 0.043% rests with the top ten.

This TCR was sampled from a woman under 30 in good health. V gene TRBV29-1 combines with J gene TRBJ2-1; the match to TRBD2 covers 15 bases. The sample comprised naive CD4+ T cells from blood. The CDR3 sequence is CSVVGLAGGPGEQFF. CDR3 DNA sequence: TGCAGCGTTGTTGGACTAGCGGGGGGGCCTGGTGAGCAGTTCTTC.